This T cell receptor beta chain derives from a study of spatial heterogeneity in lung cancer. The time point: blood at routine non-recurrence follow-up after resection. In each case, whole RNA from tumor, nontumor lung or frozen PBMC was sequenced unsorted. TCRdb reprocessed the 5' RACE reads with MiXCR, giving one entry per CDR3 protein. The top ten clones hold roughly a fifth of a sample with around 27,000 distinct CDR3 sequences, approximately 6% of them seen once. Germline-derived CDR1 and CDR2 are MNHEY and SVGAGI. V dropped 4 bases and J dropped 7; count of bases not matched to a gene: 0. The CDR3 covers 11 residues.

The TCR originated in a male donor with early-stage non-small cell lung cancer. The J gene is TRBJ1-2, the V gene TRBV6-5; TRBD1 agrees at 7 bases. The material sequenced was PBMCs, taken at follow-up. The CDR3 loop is CASSSGGGYTF. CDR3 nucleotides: TGTGCCAGCAGTTCAGGGGGTGGCTACACCTTC.